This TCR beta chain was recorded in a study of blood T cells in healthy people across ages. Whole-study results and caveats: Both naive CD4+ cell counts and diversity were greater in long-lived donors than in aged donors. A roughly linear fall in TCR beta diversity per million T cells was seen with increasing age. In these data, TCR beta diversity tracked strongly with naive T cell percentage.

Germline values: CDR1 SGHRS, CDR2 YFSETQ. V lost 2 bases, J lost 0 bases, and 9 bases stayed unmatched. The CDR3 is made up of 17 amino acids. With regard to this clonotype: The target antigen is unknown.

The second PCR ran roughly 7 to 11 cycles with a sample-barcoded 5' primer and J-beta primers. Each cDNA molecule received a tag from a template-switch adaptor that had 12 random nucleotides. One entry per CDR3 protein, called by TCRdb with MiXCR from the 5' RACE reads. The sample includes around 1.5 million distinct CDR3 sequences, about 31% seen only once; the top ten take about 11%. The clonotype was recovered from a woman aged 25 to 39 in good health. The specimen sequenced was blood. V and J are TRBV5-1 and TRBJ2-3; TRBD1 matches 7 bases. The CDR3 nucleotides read TGCGCCAGCAGCTTCTCTCCGGGACAGCAAAGCACAGATACGCAGTATTTT. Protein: CASSFSPGQQSTDTQYF.